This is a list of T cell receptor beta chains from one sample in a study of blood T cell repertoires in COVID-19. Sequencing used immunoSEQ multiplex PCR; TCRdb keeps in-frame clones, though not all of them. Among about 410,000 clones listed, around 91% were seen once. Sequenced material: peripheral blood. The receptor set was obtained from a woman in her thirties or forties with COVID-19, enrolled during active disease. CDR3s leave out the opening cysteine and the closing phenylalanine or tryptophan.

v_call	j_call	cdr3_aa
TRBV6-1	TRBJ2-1	ASSEGGQMYNEQF
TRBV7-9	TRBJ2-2	ASSSRGPPAGTGELF
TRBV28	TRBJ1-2	ASSPYGEYGYT
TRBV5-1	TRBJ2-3	ASSRGAGTVDTQY
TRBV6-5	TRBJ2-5	ASSYGTGETQY
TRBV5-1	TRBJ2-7	ASSFTGSSYEQY
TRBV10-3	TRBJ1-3	AIQGVLSGNTIY
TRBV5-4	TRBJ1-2	ASSLRRQGHYGYT
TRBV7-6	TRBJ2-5	ASSLYRGLVRGQETQY
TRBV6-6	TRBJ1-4	ASSDSGRDEKLF
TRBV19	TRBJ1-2	ASHPTGSDGYT
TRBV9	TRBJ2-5	ASSVDQGAEETQY
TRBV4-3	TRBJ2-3	ASSDGTSGSTDTQY
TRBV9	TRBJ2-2	ASSVGPGQTNTGELF
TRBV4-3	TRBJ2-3	ASSQEATGGTDTQY
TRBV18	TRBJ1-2	ASSPPGRNYGYT
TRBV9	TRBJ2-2	ASSLLAGGPPGELF
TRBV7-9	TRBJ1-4	ASSYRQGGNEKLF
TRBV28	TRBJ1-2	ASSSGGLGGYT
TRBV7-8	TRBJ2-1	ALNPTGREEYNEQF
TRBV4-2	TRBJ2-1	ASSQELFGQGHNEQF
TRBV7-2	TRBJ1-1	ASSLVTGTEAF
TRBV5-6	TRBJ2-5	ASSFTSELETQY
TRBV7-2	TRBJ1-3	ASIPRSGNTIY
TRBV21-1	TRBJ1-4	ASSKSDVLGPNATNEKLF
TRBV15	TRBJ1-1	ATSRDSQGSAF
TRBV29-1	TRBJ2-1	SVDASGGALFNEQF
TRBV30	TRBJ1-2	AWNSGGAYGYT
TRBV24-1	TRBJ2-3	ATSDPSGLAGSTDTQY
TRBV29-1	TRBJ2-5	SVVPRTGSETQY
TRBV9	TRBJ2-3	ASNDRVSSTDTQY
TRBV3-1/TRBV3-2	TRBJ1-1	ASSQVGGGSYTEAF
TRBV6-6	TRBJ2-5	ATAGTGGLKTQY
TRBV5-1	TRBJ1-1	ASSFRGGGTEAF
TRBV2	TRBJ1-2	ASSVLRDRASYGYT
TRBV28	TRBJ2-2	ASTSGGRDTGELF
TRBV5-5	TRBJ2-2	ASSLIAGPTGELF
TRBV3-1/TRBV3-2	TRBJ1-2	ASSQGQANYGYT
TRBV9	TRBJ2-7	ASSVDGRGDSYEQY
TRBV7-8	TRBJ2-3	ASSLFSFAYSGVTDTQY
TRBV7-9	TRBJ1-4	ASSARPFREADNEKLF
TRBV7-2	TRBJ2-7	ASSPGGTAAYEQY
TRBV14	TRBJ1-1	ASSHLRGSPRLNTEAF
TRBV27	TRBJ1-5	ASSTIYRVRSNQPQH
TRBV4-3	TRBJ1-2	ASSQDRRGGYGYT
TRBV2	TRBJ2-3	ASRAGQGPDTQY
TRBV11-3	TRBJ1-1	ASSFSGSNTEAF
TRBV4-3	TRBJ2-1	ASSQVSGLAAHEQF
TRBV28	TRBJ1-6	ASKSTANSPLH